The 30 T cell receptor beta chains below were found in one sample sequenced in a study of T cell responses to AZD1222 COVID-19 vaccine. TCRdb's copy holds only in-frame clones and misses some; the assay was immunoSEQ multiplex PCR. The sample has approximately 200,000 clones, around 88% seen once. The specimen comprised peripheral blood, sampled on day 0 of AZD1222 vaccination. All receptors come from an adult in good health.

This chain links TRBV18 with TRBJ1-4, with D unclear. Trimming pared 6 bases from V and 7 bases from J, leaving 21 bases between. Per germline, CDR1 KGHSH and CDR2 LQKENI. The CDR3 runs to 16 residues. The CDR3 sequence is CASSGRAPGVGEKLFF. CDR3 in DNA: TGTGCCAGCTCCGGACGGGCTCCAGGTGTCGGTGAAAAACTGTTTTTT.

CDR3 loop: CASSAGTGIGETQYF. In DNA, the CDR3 is TGTGCCAGCAGTGCAGGGACAGGGATAGGGGAGACCCAGTACTTC. The chain links TRBV25-1 to TRBJ2-5; 9 bases match TRBD1. Germline CDR1 is MGHDK and CDR2 is SYGVNS. There are 15 residues in the CDR3. Trimming cost V 4 bases and J 5 bases; bases outside gene matches: 8.

This clone was observed a single time. The chain has TRBV5-1 and TRBJ2-3, with TRBD2 matching over 11 bases. V lost 3 bases to trimming and J lost 3 bases; unmatched junction nucleotides: 9. The CDR3 extends over 17 amino acids. CDR1 and CDR2 from the germline V gene are SGHRS and YFSETQ. The CDR3 region is CASSSNSGGATTDTQYF. In DNA, the CDR3 is TGCGCCAGCAGCTCAAATAGCGGGGGGGCCACGACAGATACGCAGTATTTT.

The chain joins TRBV30 to TRBJ1-1, with D perhaps TRBD1 (5 bases). V lost 2 bases, J lost 1 base, and 8 bases lay in between. Germline V gene data show CDR1 as GTSNPN and CDR2 as SVGIG (reference sequence). This CDR3 contains 13 residues. The CDR3 spells CAWSFDRNTEAFF. The CDR3 DNA reads as TGTGCCTGGAGTTTTGACAGGAACACTGAAGCTTTCTTT.

J is TRBJ1-2 and V is TRBV7-9; 7 bases align to TRBD1. Germline V CDR1 and CDR2: SEHNR, FQNEAQ (reference sequence). The CDR3 is 15 residues long. V lost 4 bases, J lost 0 bases, and 5 bases stayed unmatched. For the CDR3, the DNA is TGTGCCAGCAGCTCGGGGGACAGACCTAACTATGGCTACACCTTC. As protein: CASSSGDRPNYGYTF. Using reference TRBV7-9 and TRBJ1-2 for the parts outside the CDR3, the full variable domain is DTGVSQNPRHKITKRGQNVTFRCDPISEHNRLYWYRQTLGQGPEFLTYFQNEAQLEKSRLLSDRFSAERPKGSFSTLEIQRTEQGDSAMYLCASSSGDRPNYGYTFGSGTRLTVV.

This clone has a handful of counts. V gene TRBV4-1 combines with J gene TRBJ2-7; 7 nucleotides match TRBD1. Germline V gene data show CDR1 as MGHRA and CDR2 as YSYEKL. The CDR3 has 15 amino acids. With 1 base clipped from V and 0 bases from J, the junction kept 3 bases outside the gene matches. The CDR3 DNA follows: TGCGCCAGCAGCCAAGGTGCAGGGGGCTCCTACGAGCAGTACTTC. It specifies CASSQGAGGSYEQYF.

The J gene is TRBJ1-5, the V gene TRBV5-1; D gene unclear. The CDR3 has 14 residues. V gave up 0 bases and J gave up 3 bases, with 7 bases separating them. In germline, CDR1 is SGHRS, CDR2 YFSETQ. The CDR3 region is CASSLGGINQPQHF. In DNA form, the CDR3 reads TGCGCCAGCAGCTTGGGGGGAATCAATCAGCCCCAGCATTTT.

V and J are TRBV27 and TRBJ1-1; TRBD1 matches 7 bases. The CDR3 loop spans 17 amino acids. Germline CDR1 MNHEY, CDR2 SMNVEV (reference sequence). With V trimmed by 6 bases and J by 1 base, 14 bases remained unmatched. CDR3 loop: CASSVLPRGQRNTEAFF. DNA of the CDR3: TGTGCCAGCAGCGTACTCCCCCGGGGACAGAGGAACACTGAAGCTTTCTTT.

The chain links TRBV5-8 to TRBJ1-4, with no clear D. The CDR3 spans 18 residues. Germline values: CDR1 SGHTS, CDR2 YDEGEE. V was trimmed by 0 bases and J by 1 base, leaving 16 bases between them. The CDR3 protein is CASSLARGAVITNEKLFF. In DNA form, the CDR3 reads TGTGCCAGCAGCTTGGCCCGGGGAGCAGTAATAACTAATGAAAAACTGTTTTTT.

This clone was recorded only once. The gene calls are TRBV2 and TRBJ2-1; the D gene is possibly TRBD1 (5 bases). The CDR3 runs to 11 residues. The V gene lost 6 bases and the J gene lost 14 bases, with 14 bases spanning the gap. CDR1 is SNHLY, CDR2 FYNNEI, per germline. The CDR3 DNA reads TGTGCCAGCAGAAAGACAGTTGCAGAGTTCTTC. This sequence encodes CASRKTVAEFF.

This chain links TRBV5-1 with TRBJ2-7, with a possible D match to TRBD2 (6 bases). Germline V CDR1 and CDR2: SGHRS, YFSETQ. V lost 4 bases to trimming and J lost 6 bases, with 11 bases between them. The CDR3 sequence is 12 residues long. The CDR3 loop reads CASSMTRTEQYF. The CDR3 nucleotides read TGCGCCAGCAGCATGACTAGGACCGAGCAGTACTTC.

This clone is a singleton in its sample. The chain uses TRBV19 and TRBJ1-5; no firm D call. CDR3 length: 15 residues. Trimming left V 2 bases short and J 7 bases short, with 15 bases between. Germline CDR1 and CDR2: LNHDA and SQIVND (reference sequence). The CDR3 DNA follows: TGTGCCAGTAGTATATTTGGGTATATTGACCAGCCCCAGCATTTT. This sequence encodes CASSIFGYIDQPQHF. The variable domain in full, completed from reference TRBV19 and TRBJ1-5, reads DGGITQSPKYLFRKEGQNVTLSCEQNLNHDAMYWYRQDPGQGLRLIYYSQIVNDFQKGDIAEGYSVSREKKESFPLTVTSAQKNPTAFYLCASSIFGYIDQPQHFGDGTRLSIL.

This clone occurred once. The J gene is TRBJ2-5, the V gene TRBV30, with 7 bases lining up with TRBD2. The CDR3 has 16 residues. Germline V gene sequence: CDR1 GTSNPN, CDR2 SVGIG (reference sequence). The junction had 12 bases not matched to a gene; V was cut back by 3 bases and J by 2 bases. The CDR3 nucleotides read TGTGCCTGGAGCGACGAGGAGCGGGGTGAACAAGAGACCCAGTACTTC. Translation gives CAWSDEERGEQETQYF.

This chain joins TRBV30 and TRBJ1-2; D unclear. CDR1 and CDR2 from the germline V gene are GTSNPN and SVGIG (reference sequence). The CDR3 sequence is 13 residues long. Trimming pared 4 bases from V and 3 bases from J, leaving 12 bases between. The CDR3 loop is CAWTARSDYGYTF. CDR3 sequence (DNA): TGTGCCTGGACGGCCCGAAGTGACTATGGCTACACCTTC.

The rearrangement joins TRBV19 to TRBJ1-2, with D uncertain. Per the germline V gene, CDR1 is LNHDA and CDR2 is SQIVND (reference sequence). V gave up 7 bases and J gave up 4 bases, with 16 bases separating them. The CDR3 covers 14 residues. CDR3 residues: CASTKNGELYGYTF. CDR3 DNA sequence: TGTGCCAGTACCAAGAACGGTGAGCTCTATGGCTACACCTTC.

The chain is built from TRBV7-9 and TRBJ2-7, with 8 bases aligning to TRBD1. Germline trimming cut 8 bases from V and 2 bases from J; bases unmatched to any gene: 8. CDR3 length: 14 residues. Germline assignment: CDR1 SEHNR and CDR2 FQNEAQ (reference sequence). The CDR3 here is CASGRDRPPYEQYF. In DNA form, the CDR3 reads TGTGCCAGCGGCCGGGACAGGCCCCCCTACGAGCAGTACTTC.

The chain carries TRBV5-1 and TRBJ2-4; 8 nucleotides align to TRBD1. The CDR3 covers 15 residues. With V trimmed by 2 bases and J by 5 bases, 6 bases remained unmatched. CDR1 and CDR2 (germline): SGHRS, YFSETQ. The CDR3 DNA is TGCGCCAGCAGCTTTACTGACAGGGGCCAAAACATTCAGTACTTC. Protein sequence: CASSFTDRGQNIQYF. The complete variable domain, with remaining parts taken from reference TRBV5-1 and TRBJ2-4, reads KAGVTQTPRYLIKTRGQQVTLSCSPISGHRSVSWYQQTPGQGLQFLFEYFSETQRNKGNFPGRFSGRQFSNSRSEMNVSTLELGDSALYLCASSFTDRGQNIQYFGAGTRLSVL.

V usage is TRBV6-4 and J usage is TRBJ1-2, with D perhaps TRBD1 (6 bases). This CDR3 has 15 residues. Trimming shortened V by 6 bases and J by 8 bases, and 22 bases separated the two germline ends. From germline, CDR1 is MRHNA and CDR2 SNTAGT. The chain's CDR3 is CASRANGQPSRGYTF. DNA of the CDR3: TGTGCCAGCAGGGCCAACGGACAGCCCTCTAGGGGCTACACCTTC.

This clone was detected only a few times. The V and J genes are TRBV3-1 (or the pseudogene TRBV3-2) and TRBJ1-2; 7 nucleotides align to TRBD1. Germline trimming cut 1 base from V and 0 bases from J; bases unmatched to any gene: 8. The CDR3 runs 17 residues. Germline values: CDR1 LGHDT, CDR2 YNNKEL (reference sequence). The CDR3 reads CASSQAIRGRANYGYTF. The CDR3 nucleotides read TGTGCCAGCAGCCAAGCAATCAGGGGGAGAGCTAACTATGGCTACACCTTC.

The genes are TRBV30 and TRBJ1-6; D not certain. The germline gives CDR1 GTSNPN, CDR2 SVGIG (reference sequence). V shed 0 bases and J shed 6 bases, with 9 bases lying between them. The CDR3 totals 14 residues. CDR3 sequence: CAWSVLHSNSPLHF. The CDR3 region has the DNA TGTGCCTGGAGTGTACTACATTCTAATTCACCCCTCCACTTT.

This chain connects TRBV3-1 (or the pseudogene TRBV3-2) to TRBJ2-4, with D unresolved. The CDR3 has 14 residues. The V end was cut by 4 bases, the J end by 0 bases, with 7 bases between. The germline gives CDR1 LGHDT, CDR2 YNNKEL (reference sequence). The DNA for the CDR3 is TGTGCCAGCAGCCTCGCTAAAGCCAAAAACATTCAGTACTTC. It yields the protein CASSLAKAKNIQYF.

The gene calls are TRBV11-3 and TRBJ2-1; TRBD1 matches at 9 bases. Germline V gives CDR1 SGHNT, CDR2 YENEEA. This CDR3 is 14 amino acids long. The V and J ends lost 4 bases and 10 bases, in that order; junction bases with no gene match: 8. The CDR3 reads CASSSRDRVWEQFF. The CDR3 DNA reads TGTGCCAGCAGCTCCCGGGACAGGGTCTGGGAGCAGTTCTTC.

The chain employs TRBV2 and TRBJ1-2; no definite D call. The V end lost 7 bases, the J end lost 4 bases, and 16 bases lay between the germline ends. The germline V gene encodes CDR1 SNHLY and CDR2 FYNNEI. This CDR3 is 14 amino acids long. The CDR3 region is CASTGMRYGYGYTF. CDR3 DNA sequence: TGTGCCAGCACGGGTATGAGGTATGGCTATGGCTACACCTTC.

CDR3 in amino acids: CARGGGPREQYF. CDR3 coding DNA: TGTGCCAGGGGCGGGGGCCCCCGGGAGCAGTACTTC. This chain links TRBV6-5 with TRBJ2-7; TRBD2 is a possible D gene (7 bases). Germline CDR1 reads MNHEY; CDR2 reads SVGAGI. The CDR3 extends over 12 amino acids. V was clipped by 9 bases and J by 7 bases, with 16 bases between them.

The chain joins TRBV2 to TRBJ2-1; D gene uncertain. The V end lost 1 base, the J end lost 10 bases, and 5 bases lay between the germline ends. The CDR3 is 11 residues long. Germline-derived CDR1 and CDR2 are SNHLY and FYNNEI. The CDR3 nucleotides are TGTGCCAGCAGTGAAGAAGTAGAGCAGTTCTTC. Translated: CASSEEVEQFF.

This clone was detected only once. The chain links TRBV2 to TRBJ1-5; no clear D. CDR3 length: 12 residues. Germline lookup yields CDR1 SNHLY and CDR2 FYNNEI. Trimming removed 4 bases from V and 6 bases from J, with 7 bases in between. CDR3 protein: CASSVDLQPQHF. CDR3 nucleotide sequence: TGTGCCAGCAGTGTCGACCTTCAGCCCCAGCATTTT.

V is TRBV14 and J is TRBJ2-5; no clear D. Trimming removed 1 base at V and 2 bases at J, with 8 bases between. The germline V gene encodes CDR1 SGHDN and CDR2 FVKESK. This CDR3 spans 14 amino acids. CDR3 sequence: CASSQGRLQETQYF. The CDR3 bases are TGTGCCAGCAGCCAAGGACGGTTACAAGAGACCCAGTACTTC.

The CDR3 loop is CASSSTEPGQGWSEAFF. The CDR3 coding sequence is TGTGCCAGCAGCTCCACGGAGCCGGGACAGGGGTGGTCTGAAGCTTTCTTT. The chain couples TRBV11-2 to TRBJ1-1; 10 bases line up with TRBD1. Germline values: CDR1 SGHAT, CDR2 FQNNGV. J gave up 6 bases and V 4 bases, and 14 bases lay outside the gene matches. The CDR3 has 17 amino acids. Full variable domain (rest looked up from reference TRBV11-2 and TRBJ1-1): EAGVAQSPRYKIIEKRQSVAFWCNPISGHATLYWYQQILGQGPKLLIQFQNNGVVDDSQLPKDRFSAERLKGVDSTLKIQPAKLEDSAVYLCASSSTEPGQGWSEAFFGQGTRLTVV.

The genes are TRBV5-5 and TRBJ2-3; TRBD1 aligns across 8 bases. With V trimmed by 0 bases and J by 5 bases, 5 bases remained unmatched. The germline V gene has CDR1 SGHKS and CDR2 YYEKEE (reference sequence). The CDR3 spans 15 residues. Here the CDR3 reads CASSLVQGAVDTQYF. CDR3 DNA: TGTGCCAGCAGCTTGGTTCAGGGGGCGGTAGATACGCAGTATTTT. Full variable domain (outside the CDR3, taken from reference TRBV5-5 and TRBJ2-3): DAGVTQSPTHLIKTRGQQVTLRCSPISGHKSVSWYQQVLGQGPQFIFQYYEKEERGRGNFPDRFSARQFPNYSSELNVNALLLGDSALYLCASSLVQGAVDTQYFGPGTRLTVL.

This chain uses TRBV9 with TRBJ1-6; D gene uncertain. The CDR3 is 13 amino acids. The V and J ends lost 5 bases and 6 bases respectively, with 9 bases between them. Germline assignment: CDR1 SGDLS and CDR2 YYNGEE. As DNA, the CDR3 is TGTGCCAGCAGTCCCGACCCTAATTCACCCCTCCACTTT. Translated: CASSPDPNSPLHF.